This paragraph reports one T cell receptor beta chain. The entry originates in a study of CD8 T cells in Susac syndrome. TEMRA cells were FACS-enriched, unlike CD8+ and CD4+ T cells, which were negatively isolated. V dropped 7 bases and J dropped 5 bases, with 7 bases sitting between them. The length of the CDR3 is 11 residues. Germline V lookup: CDR1 MGHDK, CDR2 SYGVNS. When the RNA was reverse transcribed, random hexamers were used with an input of about 0.5 to 1 ug. Amplification of TCR beta CDR3 spanned 54 Vbeta and 13 Jbeta via immunoSEQ multiplex PCR. TCRdb redid the calling of the immunoSEQ multiplex PCR reads with MiXCR, one entry per CDR3 protein. The repertoire holds roughly 67,000 distinct CDR3 sequences, with about 95% as singletons.

This clonotype was sampled from a human donor with multiple sclerosis. The sample taken for sequencing was CD8+ T cells from PBMCs. The chain recombines TRBV25-1 with TRBJ2-3; D remains ambiguous. The CDR3 loop reads CASMVGDTQYF. The CDR3 nucleotides are TGTGCCAGCATGGTTGGAGATACGCAGTATTTT.